One sample yielded the 15 T cell receptor beta chains listed below, sequenced in a study of T cells in Graves' hyperthyroidism and ophthalmopathy (dated by TCRdb to between 2017 and 2020). The library was obtained by multiplex PCR. TCRdb shows the sequencer as Illumina HiSeq 2000. Amplification of TCR beta CDR3 regions was carried out from RNA transcripts. For the first round of RT-PCR on the TCR CDR3, the HTBI primer set was used together with the Qiagen OneStep RT-PCR kit. TCRdb passed the public sequencing reads through fastp at Q25 and MiXCR, retaining productive beta sequences. Every distinct CDR3 protein forms one entry, paired with its most common genes and DNA. In this sample the table shows approximately 330,000 distinct CDR3 sequences, roughly 15% of which occur a single time. Almost 35% of the sample rests with the top ten. The specimen sequenced was blood. These receptors were collected from a woman aged 40-49 years with Graves' ophthalmopathy.

This clonotype was recorded many times. This sequence joins TRBV15 and TRBJ1-5; TRBD1 is a possible D gene (6 bases). In germline, CDR1 is LNHNV, CDR2 YYDKDF (reference sequence). V gave up 3 bases and J gave up 4 bases, with 25 bases separating them. The CDR3 is made up of 19 amino acids. The CDR3 spells CATSSQTRGGGTTNQPQHF. The CDR3 nucleotides are TGTGCCACCAGCAGCCAAACGCGAGGTGGAGGGACAACTAATCAGCCCCAGCATTTT.

The chain links TRBV6-6 to TRBJ2-7; no clear D gene. V was shortened by 0 bases and J by 1 base, with 10 bases between the two germline ends. CDR3 size: 15 residues. CDR1 is MNHNY, CDR2 SVGAGI, per germline (reference sequence). The CDR3 region is CASSYSFPLSYEQYF. As DNA, the CDR3 is TGTGCCAGCAGTTACTCATTCCCACTTTCCTACGAGCAGTACTTC.

The chain links TRBV20-1 to TRBJ1-3; D remains ambiguous. V lost 0 bases and J lost 0, with 15 bases in between. Germline CDR1 reads DFQATT; CDR2 reads SNEGSKA (reference sequence). The CDR3 is 17 amino acids. The CDR3 nucleotides read TGCAGTGCTAGAGACTCCGGAAGATTGAGCTCTGGAAACACCATATATTTT. Its protein product is CSARDSGRLSSGNTIYF.

This clonotype appeared a few times. The V call is TRBV9, the J call TRBJ2-5, with D perhaps TRBD2 (6 bases). The CDR3 covers 14 residues. CDR1 is SGDLS, CDR2 YYNGEE, per germline. Trimming left V 0 bases short and J 3 bases short, with 9 bases between. CDR3 sequence reads: CASSVGRGEETQYF. The CDR3 DNA sequence: TGTGCCAGCAGCGTAGGCCGCGGGGAAGAGACCCAGTACTTC.

The rearrangement uses TRBV7-2 and TRBJ2-5; the match to TRBD1 covers 7 bases. V was clipped by 4 bases and J by 5 bases; unmatched bases: 7. There are 14 residues in the CDR3. From germline, CDR1 is SGHTA and CDR2 FQGNSA. CDR3 protein: CASSSKTGSETQYF. CDR3 nucleotides: TGTGCCAGCAGCTCTAAGACAGGGTCCGAGACCCAGTACTTC.

V gene TRBV24-1 combines with J gene TRBJ2-2; D not certain. V was cut by 3 bases and J by 13 bases, with 14 bases left in between. This CDR3 region has 13 residues. Germline CDR1 and CDR2: KGHDR and SFDVKD. The CDR3 bases are TGTGCCACCAGTGATCCAATGGACCTAGGGCTGTTTTTT. This codes for CATSDPMDLGLFF.

V and J are TRBV7-9 and TRBJ2-2, with D unclear. From germline, CDR1 is SEHNR and CDR2 FQNEAQ (reference sequence). V lost 5 bases to trimming and J lost 0 bases, with 10 bases between them. This CDR3 contains 15 residues. The CDR3 DNA sequence: TGTGCCAGCAGCCCATTGGGGACGAACACCGGGGAGCTGTTTTTT. Translated, it gives CASSPLGTNTGELFF.

There are many counts of this clonotype. This sequence joins TRBV28 and TRBJ2-7; 11 bases line up with TRBD1. Per the germline V gene, CDR1 is MDHEN and CDR2 is SYDVKM. The length of the CDR3 is 15 residues. Trimming took 5 bases from V and 5 from J; bases not matched to a gene: 8. The CDR3 sequence is CASSTAGTGGHEQYF. The CDR3 region has the DNA TGTGCCAGCAGTACAGCCGGGACAGGGGGGCACGAGCAGTACTTC.

This chain connects TRBV5-6 to TRBJ2-2; 8 bases agree with TRBD1. There are 15 residues in the CDR3. CDR1 SGHDT and CDR2 YYEEEE come from the germline V gene. V was pared by 3 bases and J by 2 bases, with 3 bases of the junction left unmatched. DNA of the CDR3: TGTGCCAGCAGCTCCGGACAGGGCAACACCGGGGAGCTGTTTTTT. Its translation is CASSSGQGNTGELFF.

This clonotype has at least ten counts. This chain joins TRBV19 and TRBJ1-2, with a weak D call TRBD1 (5 bases). The CDR3 is 15 residues long. Looked up from germline, CDR1 is LNHDA and CDR2 is SQIVND (reference sequence). Trimming left V 6 bases short and J 0 bases short, with 14 bases between. CDR3 region: CASRPPGGTNYGYTF. Here the CDR3 DNA reads TGTGCCAGTAGACCCCCCGGGGGAACTAACTATGGCTACACCTTC.

The chain employs TRBV7-9 and TRBJ1-4, with a tentative D call TRBD1 (6 bases). The CDR3 has 15 residues. The germline V gene encodes CDR1 SEHNR and CDR2 FQNEAQ (reference sequence). Trimming stripped 4 bases from V and 7 bases from J, with 16 bases between. The CDR3 loop reads CASSSPTLGGEKLFF. The CDR3 nucleotides read TGTGCCAGCAGCTCCCCGACTCTAGGGGGTGAAAAACTGTTTTTT. Full variable domain (rest looked up from reference TRBV7-9 and TRBJ1-4): DTGVSQNPRHKITKRGQNVTFRCDPISEHNRLYWYRQTLGQGPEFLTYFQNEAQLEKSRLLSDRFSAERPKGSFSTLEIQRTEQGDSAMYLCASSSPTLGGEKLFFGSGTQLSVL.

V usage is TRBV6-2 or TRBV6-3 and J usage is TRBJ2-5; possibly TRBD2 for D (6 bases). The CDR3 runs to 16 residues. Germline lookup yields CDR1 MNHEY and CDR2 SVGEGT. The V end was cut by 5 bases, the J end by 4 bases, with 20 bases between. The CDR3 loop reads CASSPFITAGGETQYF. The CDR3 DNA is TGTGCCAGCAGTCCTTTTATCACCGCCGGGGGAGAGACCCAGTACTTC.

The table lists this clonotype with many counts. The chain combines TRBV19 with TRBJ2-1, with D maybe TRBD1 (7 bases). This CDR3 is 17 amino acids long. In germline, CDR1 is LNHDA, CDR2 SQIVND (reference sequence). Trimming pared 9 bases from V and 6 bases from J, leaving 27 bases between. This CDR3 is CASQDRDGGPALNEQFF. CDR3 DNA: TGTGCCAGCCAAGACAGGGATGGGGGGCCGGCTCTCAATGAGCAGTTCTTC.

This clonotype has a single count. V gene TRBV3-1 combines with J gene TRBJ2-7; maybe TRBD2 (6 bases). Germline V gene data show CDR1 as LGHDT and CDR2 as YNNKEL (reference sequence). The V and J ends lost 3 bases and 5 bases respectively, with 14 bases between them. The CDR3 runs 14 residues. CDR3 nucleotides: TGTGCCAGCAGCCAGTCCGGGACTCGCCACGAGCAGTACTTC. It translates to CASSQSGTRHEQYF.

This clonotype was counted ten times or more. The CDR3 reads CASSSRVGRGLGNEQFF. The CDR3 nucleotides read TGTGCCAGCAGCTCCCGAGTCGGGAGGGGGCTGGGGAATGAGCAGTTCTTC. The chain joins TRBV11-2 to TRBJ2-1; D may be TRBD2 (8 bases). The germline CDR1 and CDR2 sequences are SGHAT and FQNNGV. CDR3 length: 17 residues. V lost 4 bases and J lost 7, with 23 bases in between. The full variable domain, rest sourced from reference TRBV11-2 and TRBJ2-1, is EAGVAQSPRYKIIEKRQSVAFWCNPISGHATLYWYQQILGQGPKLLIQFQNNGVVDDSQLPKDRFSAERLKGVDSTLKIQPAKLEDSAVYLCASSSRVGRGLGNEQFFGPGTRLTVL.